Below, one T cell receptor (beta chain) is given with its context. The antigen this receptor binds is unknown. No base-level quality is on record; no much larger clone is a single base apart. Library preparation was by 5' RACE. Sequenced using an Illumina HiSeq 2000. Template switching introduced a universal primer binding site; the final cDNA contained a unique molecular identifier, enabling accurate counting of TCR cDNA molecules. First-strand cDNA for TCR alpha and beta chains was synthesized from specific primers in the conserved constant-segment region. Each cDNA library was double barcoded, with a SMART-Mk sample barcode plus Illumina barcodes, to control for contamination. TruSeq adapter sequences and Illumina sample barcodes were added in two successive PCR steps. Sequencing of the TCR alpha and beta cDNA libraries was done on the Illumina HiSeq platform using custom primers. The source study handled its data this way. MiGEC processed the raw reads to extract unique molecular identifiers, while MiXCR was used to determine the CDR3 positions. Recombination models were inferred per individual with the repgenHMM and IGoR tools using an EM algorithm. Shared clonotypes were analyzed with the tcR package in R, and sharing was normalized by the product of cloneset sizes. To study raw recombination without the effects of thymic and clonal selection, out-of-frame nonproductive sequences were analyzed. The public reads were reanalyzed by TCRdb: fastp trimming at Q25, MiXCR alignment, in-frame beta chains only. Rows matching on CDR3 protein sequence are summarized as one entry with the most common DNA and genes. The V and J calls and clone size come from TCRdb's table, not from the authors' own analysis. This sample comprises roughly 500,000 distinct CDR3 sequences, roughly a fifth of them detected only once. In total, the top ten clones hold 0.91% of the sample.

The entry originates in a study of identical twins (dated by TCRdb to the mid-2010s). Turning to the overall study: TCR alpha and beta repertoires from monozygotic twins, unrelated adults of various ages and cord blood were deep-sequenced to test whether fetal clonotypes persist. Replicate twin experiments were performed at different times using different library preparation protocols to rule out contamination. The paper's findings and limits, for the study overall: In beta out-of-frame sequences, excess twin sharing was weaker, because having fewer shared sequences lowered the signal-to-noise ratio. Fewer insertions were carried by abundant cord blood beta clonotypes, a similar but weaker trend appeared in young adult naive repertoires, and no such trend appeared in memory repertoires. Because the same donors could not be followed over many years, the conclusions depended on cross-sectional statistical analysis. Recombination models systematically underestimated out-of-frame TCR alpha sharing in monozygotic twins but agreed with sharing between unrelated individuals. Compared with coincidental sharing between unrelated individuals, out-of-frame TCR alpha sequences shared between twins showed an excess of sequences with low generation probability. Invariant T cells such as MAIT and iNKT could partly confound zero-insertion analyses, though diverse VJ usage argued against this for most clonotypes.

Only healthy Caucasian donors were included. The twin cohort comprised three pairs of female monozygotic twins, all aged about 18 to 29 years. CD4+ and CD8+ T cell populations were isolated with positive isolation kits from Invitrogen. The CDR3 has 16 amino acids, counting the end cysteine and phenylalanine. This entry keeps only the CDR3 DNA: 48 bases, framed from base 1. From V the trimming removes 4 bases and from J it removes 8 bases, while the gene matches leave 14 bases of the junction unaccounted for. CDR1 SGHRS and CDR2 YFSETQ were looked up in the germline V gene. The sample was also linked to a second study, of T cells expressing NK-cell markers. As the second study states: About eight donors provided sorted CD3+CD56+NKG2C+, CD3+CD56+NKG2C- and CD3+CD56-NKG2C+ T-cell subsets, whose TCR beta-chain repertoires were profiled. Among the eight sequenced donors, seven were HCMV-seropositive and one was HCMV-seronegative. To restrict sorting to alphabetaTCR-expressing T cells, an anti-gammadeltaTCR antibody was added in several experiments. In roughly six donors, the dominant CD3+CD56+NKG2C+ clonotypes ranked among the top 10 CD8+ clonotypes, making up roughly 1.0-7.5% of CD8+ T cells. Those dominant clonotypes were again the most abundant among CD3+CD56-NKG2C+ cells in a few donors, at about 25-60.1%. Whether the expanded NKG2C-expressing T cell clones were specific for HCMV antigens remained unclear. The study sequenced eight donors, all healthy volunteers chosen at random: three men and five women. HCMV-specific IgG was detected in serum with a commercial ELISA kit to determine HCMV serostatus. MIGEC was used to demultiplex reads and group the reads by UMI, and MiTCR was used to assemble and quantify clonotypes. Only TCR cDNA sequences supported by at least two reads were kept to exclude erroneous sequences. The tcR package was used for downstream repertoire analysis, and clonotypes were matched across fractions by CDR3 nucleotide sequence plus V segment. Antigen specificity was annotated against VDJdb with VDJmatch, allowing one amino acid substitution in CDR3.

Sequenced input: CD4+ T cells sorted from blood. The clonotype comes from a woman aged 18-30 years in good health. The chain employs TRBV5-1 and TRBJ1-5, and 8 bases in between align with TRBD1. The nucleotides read TGCGCCAGCAGCCTCGACGGGACAGGTTGGAGGGAGCCCCAGCATTTT. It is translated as CASSLDGTGWREPQHF.